The 17 T cell receptor beta chains listed next were all sequenced from one sample in a study of blood T cell repertoires in COVID-19 (dated by TCRdb to 2019 to 2021). Receptor amplification or capture employed the immunoSEQ multiplex PCR assay. Drawn from immuneACCESS, this table holds only the in-frame rearrangements with V and J called that TCRdb kept. Clones are partly lost; checked studies trace under half to an unresolved V gene and leave the rest unexplained. The sample contains under 200,000 clones, approximately 90% of them found a single time. The ten most abundant clones make up approximately 0.56% of the sample. The sequencing input was peripheral blood. The receptors come from a man aged 45-60 years with acute or convalescent COVID-19.

This chain uses TRBV28 with TRBJ2-7; D might be TRBD2 (6 bases). CDR1 and CDR2 (germline): MDHEN, SYDVKM. V lost 5 bases, J lost 2 bases, and 13 bases lay in between. The CDR3 is made up of 14 amino acids. DNA for the CDR3: TGTGCCAGCAGTCCCAGCGGGCGGACCTACGAGCAGTACTTC. Its protein product is CASSPSGRTYEQYF.

This clone was seen a handful of times. The chain recombines TRBV7-8 with TRBJ2-7, with 9 bases matching TRBD1. The CDR3 contains 15 residues. Per germline, CDR1 SGHVS and CDR2 FQNEAQ. V trimming: 6 bases; J trimming: 5 bases; junction bases outside the gene matches: 11. The CDR3 nucleotides read TGTGCCAGCAGACCTCGGACAGGGGTCTACCACGAGCAGTACTTC. This translates into CASRPRTGVYHEQYF. The whole variable domain, filled in from reference TRBV7-8 and TRBJ2-7, reads GAGVSQSPRYKVAKRGQDVALRCDPISGHVSLFWYQQALGQGPEFLTYFQNEAQLDKSGLPSDRFFAERPEGSVSTLKIQRTQQEDSAVYLCASRPRTGVYHEQYFGPGTRLTVT.

This clone came up once. This chain joins TRBV9 and TRBJ1-1; D is unresolved. Per the germline V gene, CDR1 is SGDLS and CDR2 is YYNGEE. This CDR3 spans 13 amino acids. Between the trimmed V and J ends, which lost 3 bases and 5 bases, there was a span of 11 bases. The CDR3 loop reads CASSAPYNTEAFF. CDR3 nucleotide sequence: TGTGCCAGCAGCGCCCCTTATAATACTGAAGCTTTCTTT.

The CDR3 nucleotides are TGTGCCAGCAGCCCAGCCAGGGGAAATACTGAAGCTTTCTTT. As protein: CASSPARGNTEAFF. The rearrangement uses TRBV6-5 and TRBJ1-1, with D possibly being TRBD1 (6 bases). The CDR3 contains 14 residues. Trimming left V 6 bases short and J 5 bases short, with 16 bases between. Germline V gene lookup returns CDR1 MNHEY and CDR2 SVGAGI.

The CDR3: CASTTGRDTGELFF. CDR3 nucleotides: TGTGCCAGTACGACAGGAAGGGACACCGGGGAGCTGTTTTTT. This chain connects TRBV19 to TRBJ2-2; tentatively, D is TRBD1 (6 bases). This CDR3 is 14 amino acids long. Germline V lookup: CDR1 LNHDA, CDR2 SQIVND (reference sequence). With 7 bases removed from V and 3 bases from J, the gap between germline ends came to 12 bases.

J is TRBJ2-7 and V is TRBV28; TRBD2 agrees at 7 bases. This CDR3 spans 16 amino acids. From germline, CDR1 is MDHEN and CDR2 SYDVKM. The V and J ends lost 3 bases and 0 bases, in that order; junction bases with no gene match: 8. CDR3 in amino acids: CASSFSLADFSYEQYF. The CDR3 DNA reads as TGTGCCAGCAGTTTTTCTCTAGCGGATTTCTCCTACGAGCAGTACTTC.

The rearrangement uses TRBV10-1 and TRBJ2-1; 9 bases are shared with TRBD1. Germline V gives CDR1 WNHNN, CDR2 SYGVQD (reference sequence). The J segment lost 5 bases and the V segment lost 5 bases, leaving 10 bases of the junction unmatched. This CDR3 comprises 16 residues. The CDR3 nucleotides are TGCGCCAGCAGTCCGGGACAGGGCCTAAGACACAATGAGCAGTTCTTC. This encodes CASSPGQGLRHNEQFF.

The chain recombines TRBV7-3 with TRBJ2-2; 9 bases align to TRBD1. Germline values: CDR1 SGHTA, CDR2 FQGTGA. V shed 5 bases, J shed 5 bases, and the junction held 3 bases outside the gene matches. This CDR3 region has 14 residues. The CDR3 protein is CASSPQGATGELFF. The CDR3, as DNA: TGTGCCAGCAGCCCACAGGGGGCAACCGGGGAGCTGTTTTTT.

For the CDR3, the DNA is TGTGCCAGCACCCGGGGGACTCCTGGAAACACCATATATTTT. It codes for CASTRGTPGNTIYF. The chain joins TRBV7-9 to TRBJ1-3; D may be TRBD1 (5 bases). The CDR3 contains 14 residues. Per germline, CDR1 SEHNR and CDR2 FQNEAQ (reference sequence). Trimming shortened V by 7 bases and J by 2 bases, and 12 bases separated the two germline ends.

The V call is TRBV7-2, the J call TRBJ2-3, with TRBD2 as a possible D gene (6 bases). Trimming stripped 1 base from V and 4 bases from J, with 12 bases between. This CDR3 is 15 amino acids long. Germline lookup yields CDR1 SGHTA and CDR2 FQGNSA. DNA for the CDR3: TGTGCCAGCAGCTTAGTAACCGGGGGAGCAGATACGCAGTATTTT. It yields the protein CASSLVTGGADTQYF. The variable domain in full, with the rest retrieved from reference TRBV7-2 and TRBJ2-3, is GAGVSQSPSNKVTEKGKDVELRCDPISGHTALYWYRQSLGQGLEFLIYFQGNSAPDKSGLPSDRFSAERTGGSVSTLTIQRTQQEDSAVYLCASSLVTGGADTQYFGPGTRLTVL.

The V call is TRBV19, the J call TRBJ2-2; 7 bases are shared with TRBD1. The CDR3 is 15 residues long. Germline V gene lookup returns CDR1 LNHDA and CDR2 SQIVND (reference sequence). After removal of 5 bases from V and 3 bases from J, the junction contained 6 bases not matched to a gene. The CDR3 nucleotides read TGTGCCAGTAGTGGCGGACAGGACTACACCGGGGAGCTGTTTTTT. Translated, it gives CASSGGQDYTGELFF. The whole variable domain, remainder taken from reference TRBV19 and TRBJ2-2, is DGGITQSPKYLFRKEGQNVTLSCEQNLNHDAMYWYRQDPGQGLRLIYYSQIVNDFQKGDIAEGYSVSREKKESFPLTVTSAQKNPTAFYLCASSGGQDYTGELFFGEGSRLTVL.

The chain is built from TRBV12-2 and TRBJ2-7; the D call in the table, TRBD1, was not verified against the DNA. TRBV12-2 is a known pseudogene. The CDR3 spans 16 residues. CDR3 in DNA: TGTGCAAGTCGTGACCGGGACAGGTCCCTTCACTACGAGCAGTACGTC. Its protein is CASRDRDRSLHYEQYV.

This rearrangement joins TRBV15 to TRBJ2-3, with 7 positions matching TRBD2. The length of the CDR3 is 12 residues. Trimming cost V 5 bases and J 14 bases; bases outside gene matches: 10. The germline gives CDR1 LNHNV, CDR2 YYDKDF (reference sequence). CDR3: CATSLGLGTSYF. The CDR3 DNA is TGTGCCACCAGCCTTGGACTAGGGACCTCGTATTTT.

The genes are TRBV24-1 and TRBJ1-5; TRBD1 matches at 11 bases. The CDR3 extends over 13 amino acids. The germline CDR1 and CDR2 sequences are KGHDR and SFDVKD. The ends lost 9 bases at V and 7 bases at J; junction bases unmatched: 4. In DNA form, the CDR3 reads TGTGCCACCGGAGGGACAGGGGGACAGCCCCAGCATTTT. It codes for CATGGTGGQPQHF.

The V call is TRBV9, the J call TRBJ2-6; 8 bases are shared with TRBD1. Trimming cost V 3 bases and J 2 bases; bases outside gene matches: 4. This CDR3 region has 16 residues. The V gene's germline CDR1 is SGDLS and CDR2 YYNGEE. Here the CDR3 DNA reads TGTGCCAGCAGCGCGGAACAGGGGGCTGGGGCCAACGTCCTGACTTTC. Residues: CASSAEQGAGANVLTF.

The gene calls are TRBV28 and TRBJ1-1; D remains ambiguous. In germline, CDR1 is MDHEN, CDR2 SYDVKM. This CDR3 has 15 amino acids. The V and J ends lost 7 bases and 4 bases respectively, with 19 bases between them. The CDR3 region is CASNSPGGIGTEAFF. The CDR3 region has the DNA TGTGCCAGCAATTCACCGGGAGGGATCGGCACTGAAGCTTTCTTT.

The chain is built from TRBV28 and TRBJ1-2; TRBD1 agrees at 7 bases. The CDR3 is 17 residues long. Germline V gene sequence: CDR1 MDHEN, CDR2 SYDVKM. V was pared by 2 bases and J by 4 bases, with 13 bases of the junction left unmatched. For the CDR3, the DNA is TGTGCCAGCAGTTTACTCAAAGTCAACAGGGGTTCCTATGGCTACACCTTC. Translating it yields CASSLLKVNRGSYGYTF.